The rows below give T cell receptor beta chains drawn from one sample of a study of shared clonotypes between healthy human individuals. The assay was immunoSEQ multiplex PCR, and TCRdb's table has in-frame clones only and misses some. The sample lists roughly 1,500,000 clones, 98% occurring once. The sample comprised naive CD4+ T cells sorted from blood. The origin of the receptors is a man aged 30 to 45 in good health. CDR3s include the opening cysteine and the closing phenylalanine or tryptophan. D genes are given only for firm matches. The size entry is marked missing in some rows and otherwise reads once, few, many or a size class.

TRBJ2-7 . TRBV20-1 . TGCAGTGCCAAGGGGGCCTACGAGCAGTACTTC CSAKGAYEQYF
TRBJ2-1 . TRBV9 . TGTGCCAGCAGCGTACGACAGGACAATGAGCAGTTCTTC CASSVRQDNEQFF
TRBJ2-1 . TRBV29-1 once TGCAGCGTTGGACTTAGCTCCTACAATGAGCAGTTCTTC CSVGLSSYNEQFF
TRBJ2-2 TRBD2 TRBV5-1 . TGCGCCAGCAGCTTGGGGCTAGCGGACACCGGGGAGCTGTTTTTT CASSLGLADTGELFF
TRBJ2-2 . TRBV7-9 . TGTGCCAGCAGCCCTACTAGGACCGGGGAGCTGTTTTTT CASSPTRTGELFF
TRBJ2-4 . TRBV28 . TGTGCCAGCAGCCAAAAATTCTTAGCCAAAAACATTCAGTACTTC CASSQKFLAKNIQYF
TRBJ2-1 . TRBV18 once . CASSFGQGSQSQEFF
TRBJ1-2 TRBD1 TRBV27 . TGTGCCAGCAGGCCCGGACAGGGAAGATACGATGGCTACACCTTC CASRPGQGRYDGYTF
TRBJ1-1 . TRBV6-5 . TGTGCCAGCAGTTTGAACGGTGACACTGAAGCTTTCTTT CASSLNGDTEAFF
TRBJ2-3 TRBD1 TRBV5-1 . TGCGCCAGCAGCCTAGGGACAGGGGGTAGCACTCGTTCAGATACGCAGTATTTT CASSLGTGGSTRSDTQYF
TRBJ1-5 . TRBV28 once TGTGCCAGCAGGCTCCGGGTTGGGGGTTGGGATATTTTTAGCAATCAGCCCCAGCATTTT CASRLRVGGWDIFSNQPQHF
TRBJ2-6 TRBD1 TRBV18 . TGTGCCAGCTCACCCCGGGACAGGGTCGGTGGGGCCAACGTCCTGACTTTC CASSPRDRVGGANVLTF
TRBJ2-7 . TRBV6-5 . TGTGCCAGCAGTGAATTCTTCGAGCAGTACTTC CASSEFFEQYF
TRBJ1-1 . TRBV6-6 . TGTGCCAGCAGTTCGACCCCTCGGACTGAAGCTTTCTTT CASSSTPRTEAFF
TRBJ2-3 TRBD2 TRBV5-1 . TGCGCCAGCAGCTTGGCGACTAGCGGCACAGATACGCAGTATTTT CASSLATSGTDTQYF
TRBJ2-7 . TRBV5-4 . TGTGCCAGCAGCCTTCCGGGATTACACGAGCAGTACTTC CASSLPGLHEQYF
TRBJ2-1 . TRBV19 . TGTGCCAGTAGAAGCGACAGATACAATGAGCAGTTCTTC CASRSDRYNEQFF
TRBJ2-2 TRBD1 TRBV5-1 . TGCGCCAGCAGCTTGGTTTCTCCAGGGGGCGTATACACCGGGGAGCTGTTTTTT CASSLVSPGGVYTGELFF
TRBJ2-2 TRBD1 TRBV10-1 . TGCGCCAGCAGTGAGATAGGGACAGGGGGGAACACCGGGGAGCTGTTTTTT CASSEIGTGGNTGELFF
TRBJ1-4 . TRBV7-9 . TGTGCCAGCAGACCCGGGACACCTAATGAAAAACTGTTTTTT CASRPGTPNEKLFF
TRBJ2-7 . TRBV10-2 . TGCGCCAGCAGTGAGTCCGCCTACGAGCAGTACTTC CASSESAYEQYF
TRBJ2-1 TRBD1 TRBV5-1 . TGCGCCAGCAGCTCGCTTTTGGACAGGGGAGGGAATGAGCAGTTCTTC CASSSLLDRGGNEQFF
TRBJ2-7 TRBD2 TRBV10-1 . TGCGCCAGCAGTGTTTCAGCGGGAGCCTACGAGCAGTACTTC CASSVSAGAYEQYF
TRBJ2-1 TRBD2 TRBV18 . TGTGCCAGCTCACCATTCCCTCGGCTAGCGGGAGCTAGTTCCTACAATGAGCAGTTCTTC CASSPFPRLAGASSYNEQFF
TRBJ1-5 TRBD1 TRBV28 . TGTGCCAGCAGTTTATGGGGTGGGACAGGCAATCAGCCCCAGCATTTT CASSLWGGTGNQPQHF
TRBJ1-1 TRBD1 TRBV14 . TGTGCCAGCAGCCAGGGGACAGGGCAGGACACTGAAGCTTTCTTT CASSQGTGQDTEAFF
TRBJ2-1 TRBD2 TRBV29-1 once TGCAGCGTTGTTGGGACTAGCCTCAATGAGCAGTTCTTC CSVVGTSLNEQFF
TRBJ2-5 . TRBV7-8 . TGTGCCAGCAGCTTAGTAGCGAGTAAAGAGACCCAGTACTTC CASSLVASKETQYF
TRBJ2-5 . TRBV14 . TGTGCCAGCAGCGCTGCAGAGACCCAGTACTTC CASSAAETQYF
TRBJ2-7 . TRBV4-2 . TGTGCCAGCAGCCAAGAGACTAGCTCCTACGAGCAGTACTTC CASSQETSSYEQYF
TRBJ2-3 . TRBV6-1 . TGTGCCACGGAAAGGGAAAGGATTAGCACAGATACGCAGTATTTT CATERERISTDTQYF
TRBJ1-5 TRBD1 TRBV5-1 . TGCGCCAGCAGCTTGGGGGGACAGGGGGCGGTCAATCAGCCCCAGCATTTT CASSLGGQGAVNQPQHF
TRBJ2-2 TRBD2 TRBV5-3 . TGTGCCAGAAGTTACGGGACTAGCGGAATAACCGGGGAGCTGTTTTTT CARSYGTSGITGELFF
TRBJ2-1 . TRBV2 . TGTGCCAGCAGTCTTTATGACATTTCCAATGAGCAGTTCTTC CASSLYDISNEQFF
TRBJ1-5 . TRBV5-1 . TGCGCCAGCAGCTTGGGGACCAATCAGCCCCAGCATTTT CASSLGTNQPQHF
TRBJ1-2 TRBD1 TRBV28 . TGTGCCACCCCGACCAAGGACAGGGAAACCTATGGCTACACCTTC CATPTKDRETYGYTF
TRBJ2-3 TRBD2 TRBV18 . TGTGCCAGCTCACCACCGCGAACTAGCGTGAACACAGATACGCAGTATTTT CASSPPRTSVNTDTQYF
TRBJ2-3 TRBD1 TRBV28 . TGTGCCAGCAGTTCTCCGACAGGGAAGTTTACAGATACGCAGTATTTT CASSSPTGKFTDTQYF
TRBJ1-5 . TRBV6-1 . TGTGCCAGCAGTCTTTCGTCCAGTCAGCCCCAGCATTTT CASSLSSSQPQHF
TRBJ2-1 TRBD2 TRBV5-1 . TGCGCCAGCAGCCAAGGGACTAGCGGGAACAATGAGCAGTTCTTC CASSQGTSGNNEQFF
TRBJ1-2 TRBD1 TRBV5-5 . TGTGCCAGCAGCGTGGGACAGGCAATACCCTATGGCTACACCTTC CASSVGQAIPYGYTF
TRBJ2-1 TRBD1 TRBV4-3 once TGCGCCAGCAGCCGGGACAGGCCCACCTACAATGAGCAGTTCTTC CASSRDRPTYNEQFF
TRBJ2-7 TRBD1 TRBV9 . TGTGCCAGCAGCCCCCTCATCTCTGGAGGGACAGGGAGGCCCTACGAGCAGTACTTC CASSPLISGGTGRPYEQYF
TRBJ2-4 . TRBV5-1 . TGCGCCAGCAGCTTGCCTGGGGACCGAAAAAACATTCAGTACTTC CASSLPGDRKNIQYF
TRBJ1-4 . TRBV18 . TGTGCCAGCTCACCACTGAAGAGACCGATCCAGGCAACTAATGAAAAACTGTTTTTT CASSPLKRPIQATNEKLFF
TRBJ2-6 . TRBV6-6 . TGTGCCAGCTTCGGGACCTCTGGGGCCAACGTCCTGACTTTC CASFGTSGANVLTF
TRBJ2-1 . TRBV7-2 . TGTGCCAGCAGCCCATCCCCCTGGCGCAATGAGCAGTTCTTC CASSPSPWRNEQFF
TRBJ2-7 TRBD2 TRBV5-1 . TGCGCCAGCAGCTTGGGGACTAGCGGGAGAAGCTACGAGCAGTACTTC CASSLGTSGRSYEQYF
TRBJ2-7 TRBD2 TRBV29-1 . TGCAGCGCGAGGACTAGCTCCTACGAGCAGTACTTC CSARTSSYEQYF
TRBJ2-3 . TRBV10-1 . TGCGCCAGCAGTGAGTCATTGCACCGCACAGATACGCAGTATTTT CASSESLHRTDTQYF
TRBJ2-3 TRBD2 TRBV4-3 . TGCGCCAGCAGCCAGCGGGCCCGGGCACTAGCGGGAGCAGATACGCAGTATTTT CASSQRARALAGADTQYF
TRBJ1-2 . TRBV5-1 . TGCGCCAGCAGCTTCGGACGGAGTAACTATGGCTACACCTTC CASSFGRSNYGYTF
TRBJ2-2 . TRBV5-1 . TGCGCCAGCAGCTTGTCGCAGCTTCCGGGCTCCGGGGAGCTGTTTTTT CASSLSQLPGSGELFF
TRBJ1-2 . TRBV6-5 . TGTGCCAGCATTGGAGGGAGCTATGGCTACACCTTC CASIGGSYGYTF